The 5 T cell receptor beta chains below come from one sample, sequenced in a study of CD8 T cells in ankylosing spondylitis. TCRdb redid the calling of the 5' RACE reads with MiXCR, one entry per CDR3 protein. The table has about 52,000 distinct CDR3 sequences, roughly 7.4% seen once. The sequencing sample was made of blood, either unsorted or a sorted T cell fraction (not recorded which). These receptors were obtained from a female donor with ankylosing spondylitis or in good health (not recorded which).

CDR3 DNA sequence: TGTGCCAGCTCACCAATAGAGGTTCTGCTCTCTGGAAACACCATATATTTT. Amino acids: CASSPIEVLLSGNTIYF. This chain joins TRBV18 and TRBJ1-3; D gene ambiguous. Between the trimmed V and J ends, which lost 2 bases and 0 bases, there was a span of 14 bases. CDR3 length: 17 amino acids. CDR1 is KGHSH and CDR2 is LQKENI in the germline V gene.

This clonotype was observed at least ten times. V and J are TRBV5-1 and TRBJ2-3; D unclear. Germline V gene data show CDR1 as SGHRS and CDR2 as YFSETQ. The CDR3 length is 15 residues. V lost 7 bases and J lost 2, with 17 bases in between. The CDR3 sequence is CASSPGSWDTDTQYF. The CDR3 DNA reads TGCGCCAGCTCCCCCGGCTCGTGGGACACAGATACGCAGTATTTT.

This clonotype occurred many times. The CDR3 here is CASTGTGEYIQYF. As DNA, the CDR3 is TGTGCCAGCACAGGGACAGGGGAGTACATTCAGTACTTC. The gene calls are TRBV6-6 and TRBJ2-4, with TRBD1 matching over 10 bases. This CDR3 is 13 amino acids long. After removal of 7 bases from V and 8 bases from J, the junction contained 5 bases not matched to a gene. The germline CDR1 and CDR2 sequences are MNHNY and SVGAGI (reference sequence).

This clonotype was detected many times. The chain links TRBV6-1 to TRBJ1-1, with 7 bases lining up with TRBD1. Trimming at V came to 10 bases and at J to 0 bases, leaving 11 bases not matched to a gene. Germline V gene lookup returns CDR1 MNHNS and CDR2 SASEGT. CDR3 length: 15 residues. CDR3 region: CATSSPQGLNTEAFF. The CDR3 DNA follows: TGTGCCACCAGCTCTCCACAGGGGCTGAACACTGAAGCTTTCTTT.

This clonotype has ten or more counts. This rearrangement joins TRBV6-5 to TRBJ1-1, with 7 bases matching TRBD1. Germline lookup yields CDR1 MNHEY and CDR2 SVGAGI. The CDR3 is made up of 13 amino acids. V gave up 2 bases and J gave up 6 bases; unmatched junction bases: 3. The CDR3 region has the DNA TGTGCCAGCAGTTACAATGGACAGGCTGAAGCTTTCTTT. Translated: CASSYNGQAEAFF.